Reported below is one T cell receptor (beta chain). Its specificity is unknown. Just one base apart from a much larger clone, this may be a read error. The CDR3 spans 12 residues. Between the trimmed V and J ends, which lost 5 bases and 0 bases, there was a span of 4 bases. This entry belongs to a study of post-analysis software for immune sequencing data. Study-level background: The courses of disease that were included comprised relapsing-remitting, secondary progressive and progressive-relapsing multiple sclerosis. Study findings and constraints: Compared against controls, patients with multiple sclerosis displayed significantly lower normalized Chao1 diversity. By F measure, strong co-clustering occurred among samples prepared in the same batch. Four to six TRBV segments were more frequent in patients than controls; TRBV5-6, TRBV5-1 and TRBV20-1 belonged to this group.

Unique molecular identifiers were present in the TCR beta cDNA libraries. A single record per CDR3 protein comes from TCRdb applying MiXCR to the PCR reads. The table includes about 400,000 distinct CDR3 sequences, roughly 38% detected once. The sequence was collected from a girl under 18 with multiple sclerosis. This chain links TRBV12-3 or TRBV12-4 with TRBJ1-1; no firm D call. Sequencing input: blood. The CDR3 DNA sequence: TGTGCCAGCAGTAGGATGAACACTGAAGCTTTCTTT. As protein: CASSRMNTEAFF.